A selection of T cell receptor beta chains follows, all from one sample in a study of T cell responses to AZD1222 COVID-19 vaccine. Clones were read by immunoSEQ multiplex PCR, and TCRdb kept only the in-frame ones, dropping some. This table holds 90,000 to 120,000 clones, approximately 90% found once. Source: peripheral blood, taken 28 days after the second AZD1222 dose. Receptors were obtained from an adult who received the AZD1222 COVID-19 vaccine. The CDR3 runs from the conserved cysteine through the conserved F or W.

CDR3 protein | J gene | V gene
CASSQELPGELFF | TRBJ2-2 | TRBV4-1
CASSFLASGGGWVETQYF | TRBJ2-5 | TRBV27
CASSQTGGLNTEAFF | TRBJ1-1 | TRBV6-5
CASSSREAGETYNEQFF | TRBJ2-1 | TRBV7-9
CASSLGVRDRGRETQYF | TRBJ2-5 | TRBV11-2
CASRQGAESGNTIYF | TRBJ1-3 | TRBV10-2
CASSLATGVGQPQHF | TRBJ1-5 | TRBV7-8
CASSQDLGTGNQPQHF | TRBJ1-5 | TRBV4-2
CAWSALPEGEQFF | TRBJ2-1 | TRBV30
CASSLGLTGGAQTQYF | TRBJ2-5 | TRBV5-5
CASSHLWTGSSYNEQFF | TRBJ2-1 | TRBV4-2
CASSLRANSNQPQHF | TRBJ1-5 | TRBV4-3
CASSQGSGDDQPQHF | TRBJ1-5 | TRBV3-1/TRBV3-2
CASSQEGGPGQYF | TRBJ2-7 | TRBV3-1/TRBV3-2
CASSITASSYNEQFF | TRBJ2-1 | TRBV7-7
CASRWRPSAGVNEQFF | TRBJ2-1 | TRBV28
CASSQGGNRPYYGYTF | TRBJ1-2 | TRBV4-3
CASSYLGRTEAFF | TRBJ1-1 | TRBV6-5
CASSLDRGSYEQYF | TRBJ2-7 | TRBV6-5
CASSLQGQSNTEAFF | TRBJ1-1 | TRBV18
CASSLSNSDRASKAFF | TRBJ1-1 | TRBV7-6
CASSLHGYTF | TRBJ1-2 | TRBV12-3/TRBV12-4
CASSLDRGAGYEQYF | TRBJ2-7 | TRBV5-6
CASSQRTGDEKLFF | TRBJ1-4 | TRBV4-1
CASKRDSMVQPQHF | TRBJ1-5 | TRBV4-1
CASSQGVSGQGWSPLHF | TRBJ1-6 | TRBV3-1/TRBV3-2
CASSTNPEKLFF | TRBJ1-4 | TRBV19
CASSFNKGEGDTQYF | TRBJ2-3 | TRBV5-1
CASREGLSNQPQHF | TRBJ1-5 | TRBV5-1
CASSEGGVAQETQYF | TRBJ2-5 | TRBV2
CASSLIRQVNQPQHF | TRBJ1-5 | TRBV7-8
CASSFSGELFF | TRBJ2-2 | TRBV12-3/TRBV12-4
CATSGTGYDYGYTF | TRBJ1-2 | TRBV24-1
CASSIGGRAINSPLHF | TRBJ1-6 | TRBV19
CASTPGAPSGANVLTF | TRBJ2-6 | TRBV19
CASSTSAGRQETQYF | TRBJ2-5 | TRBV13
CASRVRGGKNIQYF | TRBJ2-4 | TRBV6-4
CASRQSSGKGGYTF | TRBJ1-2 | TRBV6-5
CASSPRTGGLNIQYF | TRBJ2-4 | TRBV9
CASSGGGTTNEKLFF | TRBJ1-4 | TRBV9
CASSLGQGGSQPQHF | TRBJ1-5 | TRBV7-2
CASSTYYEQYF | TRBJ2-7 | TRBV27
CASRTAGWGNNSPLHF | TRBJ1-6 | TRBV19
CASSLEDGKHDEQFF | TRBJ2-1 | TRBV7-6
CASSSRAVDGYTF | TRBJ1-2 | TRBV12-3/TRBV12-4
CASSSGQGILDTQYF | TRBJ2-3 | TRBV27
CASSYGVPPPGDGYTF | TRBJ1-2 | TRBV6-5
CSVEGVQGARYEQYF | TRBJ2-7 | TRBV29-1
CASSPGLAGGQGTQYF | TRBJ2-5 | TRBV19
CASSLKTGHDSPLHF | TRBJ1-6 | TRBV7-2
CASSLRQLPKGADTQYF | TRBJ2-3 | TRBV5-1
CASSGELSNQPQHF | TRBJ1-5 | TRBV25-1
CSVEDRASGVSRAQYF | TRBJ2-5 | TRBV29-1
CATSDTSEVAFF | TRBJ1-1 | TRBV24-1
CASSVAPPGQGADEQFF | TRBJ2-1 | TRBV9
CASSLGTGPYEQYF | TRBJ2-7 | TRBV7-3
CSVADVSYEQYF | TRBJ2-7 | TRBV29-1